The text below deals with one T cell receptor beta chain. Libraries were prepared by immunoSEQ multiplex PCR; TCRdb keeps only in-frame clonotypes and omits some of them. The data show fewer than 50,000 clones, roughly 80% seen once. This entry comes from a study of Ad26.COV2.S vaccination and SARS-CoV-2 variants. Material: peripheral blood, obtained after recovery from COVID-19. This sequence originates from a human donor who had recovered from COVID-19.

The CDR3 is CASSQEPHTLAASTDTQYF. The DNA for the CDR3 is TGTGCCAGCAGCCAAGAGCCCCACACACTAGCGGCTAGCACAGATACGCAGTATTTT. This chain uses TRBV4-2 with TRBJ2-3; 8 nucleotides align to TRBD2. This CDR3 contains 19 residues. Trimming at V came to 0 bases and at J to 0 bases, leaving 11 bases not matched to a gene. CDR1 and CDR2 from the germline V gene are LGHNA and YNFKEQ.